This TCR beta chain comes out of a study of blood T cell repertoires in COVID-19. Study-wide context: Material from acute and convalescent COVID-19 was sourced from the United States, Italy and Spain. T cells, B-cell-depleted T cells, or PBMCs supplied cDNA or gDNA.

TCRdb's copy holds only in-frame clones and misses some; the assay was immunoSEQ multiplex PCR. The data show roughly 220,000 clones, with around 84% seen just once and 15% to 20% held by the top ten. The V and J ends lost 1 base and 3 bases respectively, with 9 bases between them. From germline, CDR1 is LGHNA and CDR2 YNFKEQ. The CDR3 has 14 amino acids. The sequenced sample was peripheral blood. The clonotype originates from a man aged 30 to 45 with active or convalescent COVID-19. The rearrangement uses TRBV4-2 and TRBJ1-2; D not certain. CDR3: CASSQVEDHYGYTF. The CDR3 DNA reads as TGTGCCAGCAGCCAAGTAGAAGATCACTATGGCTACACCTTC.